This paragraph covers one TCR beta chain sequence. The record originates from a study of T cell responses to AZD1222 COVID-19 vaccine. Libraries were prepared by immunoSEQ multiplex PCR; TCRdb keeps only in-frame clonotypes and omits some of them. This table holds 90,000 to 100,000 clones, 70% to 85% found once. The CDR3 spans 13 residues. V was clipped by 3 bases and J by 5 bases, with 10 bases between them. This TCR came from an adult who received the AZD1222 COVID-19 vaccine. The material was peripheral blood, obtained 28 days after the second AZD1222 dose. The rearrangement uses TRBV12-3 or TRBV12-4 and TRBJ1-2, with D unclear. CDR3 nucleotides: TGTGCCAGCAGTTTCGGTTCGTTTTATGGCTACACCTTC. Translation gives CASSFGSFYGYTF.